This TCR beta chain was retrieved from a study of yellow fever vaccine responses in identical twins. Study observations and caveats: Reportedly, twins' vaccine T cell responses looked partly convergent and partly personalized.

V was pared by 10 bases and J by 4 bases, with 5 bases of the junction left unmatched. Germline CDR1 is LNHDA and CDR2 is SQIVND (reference sequence). This CDR3 has 13 residues. MiXCR, run by TCRdb on the RT-PCR reads, gives a single entry per CDR3 protein. The table includes some 2,600 distinct CDR3 sequences, 75% to 85% detected once. Note on this clonotype: The antigen is unknown.

The V gene is TRBV19, the J gene TRBJ2-1; 9 bases map to TRBD1. This clonotype originated in a female donor who received the yellow fever vaccine. This specimen consisted of T cells from blood (PBMCs), unsorted or a sorted subset (not recorded which), obtained before or after yellow fever vaccination (not recorded which). The CDR3 reads CATWGQGYNEQFF. In DNA form, the CDR3 reads TGTGCCACCTGGGGACAGGGTTACAATGAGCAGTTCTTC.